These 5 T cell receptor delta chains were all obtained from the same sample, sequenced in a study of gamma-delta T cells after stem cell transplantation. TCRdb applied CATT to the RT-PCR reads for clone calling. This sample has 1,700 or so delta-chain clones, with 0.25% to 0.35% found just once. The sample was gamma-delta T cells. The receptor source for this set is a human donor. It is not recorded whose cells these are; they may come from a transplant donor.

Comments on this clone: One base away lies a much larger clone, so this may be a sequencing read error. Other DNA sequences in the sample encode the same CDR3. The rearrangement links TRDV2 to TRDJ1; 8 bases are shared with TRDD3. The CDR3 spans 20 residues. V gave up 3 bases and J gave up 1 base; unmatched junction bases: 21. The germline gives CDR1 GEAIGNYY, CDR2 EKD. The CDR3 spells CACDPVGVLGGPEGTDKLIF. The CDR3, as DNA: TGTGCCTGTGACCCGGTTGGTGTACTGGGGGGTCCGGAGGGCACCGATAAACTCATCTTT.

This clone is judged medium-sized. The CDR3 region has the DNA TGTGCCTGTGACACCGCCGAGGGGGGGATACGTGGTAAACTCATCTTT. It specifies CACDTAEGGIRGKLIF. This chain uses TRDV2 with TRDJ1; 10 positions agree with TRDD3. Germline values: CDR1 GEAIGNYY, CDR2 EKD. This CDR3 comprises 16 residues. Trimming at V came to 0 bases and at J to 7 bases, leaving 10 bases not matched to a gene.

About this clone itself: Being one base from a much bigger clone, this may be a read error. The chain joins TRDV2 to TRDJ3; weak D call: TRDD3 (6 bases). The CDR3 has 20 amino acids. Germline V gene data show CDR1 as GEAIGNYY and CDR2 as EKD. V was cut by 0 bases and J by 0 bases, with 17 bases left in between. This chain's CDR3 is CACDTVVGGRSSWDTRQMFF. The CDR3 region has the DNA TGTGCCTGTGACACCGTGGTGGGGGGCCGCAGCTCCTGGGACACCCGACAGATGTTTTTC.

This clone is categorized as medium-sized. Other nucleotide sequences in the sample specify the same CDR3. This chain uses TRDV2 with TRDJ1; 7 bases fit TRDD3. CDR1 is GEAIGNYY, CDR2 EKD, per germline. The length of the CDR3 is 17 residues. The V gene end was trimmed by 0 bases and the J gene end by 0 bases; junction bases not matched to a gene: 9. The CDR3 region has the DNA TGTGCCTGTGACACCGTCTGGGGGCCTACCTACACCGATAAACTCATCTTT. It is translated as CACDTVWGPTYTDKLIF.

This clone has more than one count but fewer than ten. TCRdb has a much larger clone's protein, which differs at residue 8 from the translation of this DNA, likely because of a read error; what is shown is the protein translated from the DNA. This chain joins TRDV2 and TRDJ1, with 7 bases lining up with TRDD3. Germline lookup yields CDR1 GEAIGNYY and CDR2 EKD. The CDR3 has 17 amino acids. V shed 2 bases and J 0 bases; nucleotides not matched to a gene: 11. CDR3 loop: CACDNLGVTHNTDKLIF. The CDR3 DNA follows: TGTGCCTGTGACAATCTGGGGGTTACGCACAACACCGATAAACTCATCTTT.